The clone carrying this TCR beta chain was detected once. This sample stems from a study of regulatory T cells in long-lasting Graves disease. Arm-PCR of CDR3 regions and iRepertoire HTBI primers were the basis on which TCR beta libraries were built. TCRdb re-analysed the multiplex PCR reads in MiXCR, keeping a single row per CDR3 protein. The sample yields 200,000 to 250,000 distinct CDR3 sequences, around 20% seen once. Time point in this sample: newly diagnosed GD, antithyroid drugs for less than 3 months. After RNA was extracted from PBMCs, the TCR library was made from it. Germline V gene lookup returns CDR1 DFQATT and CDR2 SNEGSKA (reference sequence). V lost 4 bases to trimming and J lost 0 bases, with 15 bases between them. CDR3 length: 15 amino acids. The same data also went into a second study, on T cells in Graves' hyperthyroidism and ophthalmopathy.

This clonotype originated in a woman aged 25 to 39 with Graves disease. The chain joins TRBV20-1 to TRBJ1-1; no clear D. The sample consisted of peripheral blood mononuclear cells (PBMCs), taken at new diagnosis, from a patient treated with antithyroid drugs. CDR3 in DNA: TGCAGTGCTATCGGTATCGCGGTGATGAACACTGAAGCTTTCTTT. This sequence encodes CSAIGIAVMNTEAFF.